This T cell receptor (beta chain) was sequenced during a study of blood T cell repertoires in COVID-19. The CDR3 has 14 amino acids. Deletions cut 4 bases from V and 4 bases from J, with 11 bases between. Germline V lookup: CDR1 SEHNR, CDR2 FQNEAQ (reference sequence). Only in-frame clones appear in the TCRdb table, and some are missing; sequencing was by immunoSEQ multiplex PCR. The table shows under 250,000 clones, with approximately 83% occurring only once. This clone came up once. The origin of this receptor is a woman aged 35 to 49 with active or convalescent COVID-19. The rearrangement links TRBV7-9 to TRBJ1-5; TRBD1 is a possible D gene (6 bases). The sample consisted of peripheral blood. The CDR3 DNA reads TGTGCCAGCAGCTCACCGGACAGAAATCAGCCCCAGCATTTT. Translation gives CASSSPDRNQPQHF.